The clone carrying this T cell receptor beta chain was detected a few times. Its antigen is not known. This specimen belongs to a study of response to subunit inactivated influenza vaccine. The study, taken as a whole, reports: The authors suggested that every seasonal influenza vaccination recruits few new T cells.

Each CDR3 protein gets one entry after TCRdb re-called the RT-PCR reads with MiXCR. The sample includes under 800,000 distinct CDR3 sequences, approximately 15% of them seen just once. The CDR3 runs to 16 residues. V lost 8 bases to trimming and J lost 4 bases; unmatched junction nucleotides: 16. Germline V CDR1 and CDR2: MDHEN, SYDVKM. The sample here was PBMCs from blood, taken roughly 2 weeks before vaccination. The V gene is TRBV28, the J gene TRBJ2-5; TRBD2 matches at 7 bases. The source of this sequence is a man aged 50-60 years who received an inactivated influenza vaccine. CDR3 sequence reads: CASSVEERWGGETQYF. CDR3 coding DNA: TGTGCCAGCTCCGTAGAGGAACGTTGGGGGGGAGAGACCCAGTACTTC.